This T cell receptor beta chain originates from a study of T cells in localized non-small cell lung cancer. Sequenced by immunoSEQ multiplex PCR; TCRdb stores in-frame clones only, minus some. The sample lists more than 850 clones, more than 25% occurring once. The V gene lost 4 bases and the J gene lost 4 bases, with 17 bases spanning the gap. The CDR3 length is 15 residues. The V gene's germline CDR1 is SGDLS and CDR2 YYNGEE. The chain has TRBV9 and TRBJ1-1; no definite D call. The sequence was collected from a male donor aged 60 or over with stage II squamous cell lung carcinoma. The material was lung tumor tissue, obtained before any cancer treatment. The CDR3 is CASSPRTGRATEAFF. The DNA for the CDR3 is TGTGCCAGCAGCCCCCGGACCGGAAGGGCCACTGAAGCTTTCTTT.